Below are 5 T cell receptor beta chains sequenced from a single sample in a study of control samples from healthy donors and cancer patients. Here immunoSEQ multiplex PCR was the method, and the copy in TCRdb shows in-frame clones only, minus some. The sample lists around 180,000 clones; about 86% were seen once. The sample comprised blood. All receptors come from a woman in her thirties in good health.

This chain uses TRBV11-2 with TRBJ1-2, with no clear D. The CDR3 covers 15 residues. Germline V gene lookup returns CDR1 SGHAT and CDR2 FQNNGV. V shed 4 bases and J shed 2 bases, with 14 bases lying between them. The CDR3: CASSSTGILNYGYTF. CDR3 nucleotides: TGTGCCAGCAGCTCGACGGGAATACTCAACTATGGCTACACCTTC. The variable domain in full, completed from reference TRBV11-2 and TRBJ1-2, reads EAGVAQSPRYKIIEKRQSVAFWCNPISGHATLYWYQQILGQGPKLLIQFQNNGVVDDSQLPKDRFSAERLKGVDSTLKIQPAKLEDSAVYLCASSSTGILNYGYTFGSGTRLTVV.

The V and J genes are TRBV5-8 and TRBJ2-2; 7 nucleotides match TRBD2. V shed 5 bases, J shed 0 bases, and the junction held 7 bases outside the gene matches. Germline loops: CDR1 SGHTS, CDR2 YDEGEE. The CDR3 runs to 16 residues. The CDR3 region is CASRPPGRANTGELFF. The CDR3 nucleotides read TGTGCCAGCAGGCCCCCAGGGAGGGCGAACACCGGGGAGCTGTTTTTT.

The genes are TRBV4-1 and TRBJ1-1; weak D call: TRBD1 (6 bases). V was cut by 6 bases and J by 4 bases, with 15 bases left in between. CDR3 length: 14 residues. Germline lookup yields CDR1 MGHRA and CDR2 YSYEKL. The CDR3 sequence: CASRNRAVGTEAFF. Written as DNA, the CDR3 is TGCGCCAGCAGGAACAGGGCGGTAGGCACTGAAGCTTTCTTT.

The chain joins TRBV7-2 to TRBJ1-5; D is unclear. The CDR3 covers 14 residues. The germline gives CDR1 SGHTA, CDR2 FQGNSA. Trimming left V 1 base short and J 1 base short, with 5 bases between. DNA of the CDR3: TGTGCCAGCAGCTTAGTTGGGAGCAATCAGCCCCAGCATTTT. Translation gives CASSLVGSNQPQHF.

The chain recombines TRBV18 with TRBJ1-2; D may be TRBD1 (5 bases). V lost 3 bases, J lost 8 bases, and 13 bases lay in between. Germline loops: CDR1 KGHSH, CDR2 LQKENI. The CDR3 totals 13 residues. CDR3 bases: TGTGCCAGCTCACCTTATCGGGACGGGGGCTACACCTTC. Translated: CASSPYRDGGYTF.